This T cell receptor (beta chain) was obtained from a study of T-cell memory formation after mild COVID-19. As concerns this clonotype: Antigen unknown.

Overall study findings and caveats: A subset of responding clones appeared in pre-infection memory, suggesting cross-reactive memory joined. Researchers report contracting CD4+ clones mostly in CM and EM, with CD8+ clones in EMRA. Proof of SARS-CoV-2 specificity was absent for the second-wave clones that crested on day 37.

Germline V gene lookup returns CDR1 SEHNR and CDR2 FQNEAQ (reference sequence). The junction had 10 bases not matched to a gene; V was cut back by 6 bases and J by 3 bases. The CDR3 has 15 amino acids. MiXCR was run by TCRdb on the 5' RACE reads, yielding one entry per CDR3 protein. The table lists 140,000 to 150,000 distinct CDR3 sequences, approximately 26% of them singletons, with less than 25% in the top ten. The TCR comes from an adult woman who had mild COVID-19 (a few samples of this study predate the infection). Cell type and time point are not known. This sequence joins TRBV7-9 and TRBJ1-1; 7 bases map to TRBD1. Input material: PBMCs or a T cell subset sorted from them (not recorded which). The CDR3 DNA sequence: TGTGCCAGCAGGGCCCGGGACAGATCTTACACTGAAGCTTTCTTT. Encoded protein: CASRARDRSYTEAFF.